This paragraph reports one TCR beta chain. Its antigen is currently unknown. The PCR made use of 60 Vbeta and 13 Jbeta primers. This table comes from immunoSEQ multiplex PCR, and its TCRdb copy is limited to in-frame clones, with some not included. The profile shows about 91,000 clones, less than 70% of them singletons. This CDR3 has 17 amino acids. Looked up from germline, CDR1 is SGHTA and CDR2 is FQGNSA. The ends were cut back, 1 base at V and 7 bases at J, with 17 bases in the middle. This specimen belongs to a study of cytomegalovirus exposure and HLA in healthy donors. Overall study: Of the donors genotyped, several hundred in all, over 80% fell in the Caucasian-associated ancestry cluster. Study-level results: Donors were assumed by presence/absence analyses to have roughly uniform sequencing depth. Later, TCR association rates were found to vary by HLA locus, highest for DRB1 and lowest for HLA-C. Researchers catalogued about 150 TCR beta chains as cytomegalovirus-associated.

The chain couples TRBV7-2 to TRBJ1-6, with D tentatively TRBD1 (6 bases). The sequenced material came from PBMCs. The receptor's source is a human donor in good health. The CDR3 region is CASSLVVGASANSPLHF. The CDR3, as DNA: TGTGCCAGCAGCTTAGTGGTGGGGGCATCGGCGAATTCACCCCTCCACTTT.